Included here is one T cell receptor (beta chain) sequence, with context. The method was immunoSEQ multiplex PCR; TCRdb's version includes in-frame clones alone and lacks a portion of them. The sample carries more than 140,000 clones, approximately 89% recorded once. The CDR3 runs to 12 residues. CDR1 is SNHLY and CDR2 is FYNNEI in the germline V gene. V was clipped by 2 bases and J by 11 bases, with 11 bases between them. The data derive from a study of T cell responses to AZD1222 COVID-19 vaccine. The gene calls are TRBV2 and TRBJ2-3; D is undetermined. This specimen consisted of peripheral blood, obtained on day 0 of MenACWY control vaccination. The clonotype was recovered from an adult in good health. CDR3 region: CASSEKTIGQYF. As DNA, the CDR3 is TGTGCCAGCAGTGAAAAGACCATAGGGCAGTATTTT. Filled out from reference TRBV2 and TRBJ2-3, the complete variable domain reads EPEVTQTPSHQVTQMGQEVILRCVPISNHLYFYWYRQILGQKVEFLVSFYNNEISEKSEIFDDQFSVERPDGSNFTLKIRSTKLEDSAMYFCASSEKTIGQYFGPGTRLTVL.